Sequencing of this TCR beta chain was carried out in a study of Ad26.COV2.S vaccination and SARS-CoV-2 variants. General study points: Breadth and depth estimates from TCRs may understate total T cell responses.

Repertoires were generated with immunoSEQ multiplex PCR, while TCRdb's copy carries only in-frame clones and drops some. The table records a few hundred thousand clones, around 82% of them present only once. On this clone: The target antigen is unknown.

Germline loops: CDR1 SNHLY, CDR2 FYNNEI. This CDR3 has 13 residues. Trimming took off 5 bases at V and 0 bases at J, with 4 bases between the two ends. Described treatment: 19 received Ad26.COV2.S at low or high dose, single or two shots; about 5 received placebo; per-sample allocation not given. Sampling happened 63 days after the first vaccine or placebo injection. V gene TRBV2 combines with J gene TRBJ1-4; D remains ambiguous. The specimen comprised peripheral blood, sampled in a trial of Ad26.COV2.S vaccine versus placebo. The clonotype originates from a person aged 18 to 59 who received the Ad26.COV2.S COVID-19 vaccine or a placebo. The CDR3 region has the DNA TGTGCCAGCAGTCGATCAACTAATGAAAAACTGTTTTTT. Amino acids: CASSRSTNEKLFF. The whole variable domain, filled in from reference TRBV2 and TRBJ1-4, reads EPEVTQTPSHQVTQMGQEVILRCVPISNHLYFYWYRQILGQKVEFLVSFYNNEISEKSEIFDDQFSVERPDGSNFTLKIRSTKLEDSAMYFCASSRSTNEKLFFGSGTQLSVL.